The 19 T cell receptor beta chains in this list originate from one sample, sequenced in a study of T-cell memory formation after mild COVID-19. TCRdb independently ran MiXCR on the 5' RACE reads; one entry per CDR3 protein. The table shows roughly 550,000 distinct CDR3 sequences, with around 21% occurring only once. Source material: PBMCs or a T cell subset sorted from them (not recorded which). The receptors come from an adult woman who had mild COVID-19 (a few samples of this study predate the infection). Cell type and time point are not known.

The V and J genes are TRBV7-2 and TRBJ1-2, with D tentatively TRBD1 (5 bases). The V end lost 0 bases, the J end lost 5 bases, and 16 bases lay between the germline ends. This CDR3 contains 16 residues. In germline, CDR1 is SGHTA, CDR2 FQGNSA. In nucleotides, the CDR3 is TGTGCCAGCAGCTTAGCGCTTATCGGGGGAGGTTATGGCTACACCTTC. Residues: CASSLALIGGGYGYTF.

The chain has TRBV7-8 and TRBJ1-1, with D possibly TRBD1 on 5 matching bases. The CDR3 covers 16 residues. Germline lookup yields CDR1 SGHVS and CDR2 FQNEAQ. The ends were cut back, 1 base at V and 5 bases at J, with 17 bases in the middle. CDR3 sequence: CASSLVEGRLKTEAFF. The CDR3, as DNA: TGTGCCAGCAGCTTAGTCGAGGGGCGACTTAAGACTGAAGCTTTCTTT.

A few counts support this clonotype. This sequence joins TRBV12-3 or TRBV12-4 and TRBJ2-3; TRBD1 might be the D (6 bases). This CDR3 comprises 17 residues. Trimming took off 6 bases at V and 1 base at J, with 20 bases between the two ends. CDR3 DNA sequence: TGTGCCAGCAGGCTTGGTGAGGACAGTGACGGCACAGATACGCAGTATTTT. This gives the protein CASRLGEDSDGTDTQYF.

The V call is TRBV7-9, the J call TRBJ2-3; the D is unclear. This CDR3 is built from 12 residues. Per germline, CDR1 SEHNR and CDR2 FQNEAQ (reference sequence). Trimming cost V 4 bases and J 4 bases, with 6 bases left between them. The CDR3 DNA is TGTGCCAGCAGCTATCAGGCAGATACGCAGTATTTT. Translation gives CASSYQADTQYF.

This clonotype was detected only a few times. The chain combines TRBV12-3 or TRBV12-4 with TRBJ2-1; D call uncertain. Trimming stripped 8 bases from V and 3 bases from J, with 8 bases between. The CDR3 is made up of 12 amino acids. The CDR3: CASGAHYNEQFF. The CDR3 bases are TGTGCCAGCGGAGCCCACTACAATGAGCAGTTCTTC.

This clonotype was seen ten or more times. The CDR3 coding sequence is TGTGCCAGCAGTTACGGGGTCGACACCGGGGAGCTGTTTTTT. This translates into CASSYGVDTGELFF. This chain joins TRBV12-3 or TRBV12-4 and TRBJ2-2, with a tentative D call TRBD2 (5 bases). The CDR3 has 14 residues. V lost 4 bases and J 3 bases, leaving 9 bases between the germline ends.

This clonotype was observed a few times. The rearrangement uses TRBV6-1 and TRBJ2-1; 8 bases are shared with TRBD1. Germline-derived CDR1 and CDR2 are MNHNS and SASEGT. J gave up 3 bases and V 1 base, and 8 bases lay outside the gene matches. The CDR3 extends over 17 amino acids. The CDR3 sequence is CASSEGWGQVNYNEQFF. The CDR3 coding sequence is TGTGCCAGCAGTGAAGGTTGGGGACAGGTGAACTACAATGAGCAGTTCTTC.

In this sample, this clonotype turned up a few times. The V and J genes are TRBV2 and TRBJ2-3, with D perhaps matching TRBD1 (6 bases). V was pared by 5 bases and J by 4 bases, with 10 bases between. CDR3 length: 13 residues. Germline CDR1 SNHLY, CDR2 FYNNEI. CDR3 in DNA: TGTGCCAGCAGTCCCACAGGGCCAGATACGCAGTATTTT. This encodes CASSPTGPDTQYF. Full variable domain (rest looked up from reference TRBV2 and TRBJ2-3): EPEVTQTPSHQVTQMGQEVILRCVPISNHLYFYWYRQILGQKVEFLVSFYNNEISEKSEIFDDQFSVERPDGSNFTLKIRSTKLEDSAMYFCASSPTGPDTQYFGPGTRLTVL.

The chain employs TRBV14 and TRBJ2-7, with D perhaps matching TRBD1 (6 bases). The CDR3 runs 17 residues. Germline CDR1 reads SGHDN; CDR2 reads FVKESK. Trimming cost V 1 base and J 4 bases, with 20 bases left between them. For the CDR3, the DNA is TGTGCCAGCAGCCAAGGAGGCCTAGGGGGTTTCCTTTACGAGCAGTACTTC. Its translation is CASSQGGLGGFLYEQYF.

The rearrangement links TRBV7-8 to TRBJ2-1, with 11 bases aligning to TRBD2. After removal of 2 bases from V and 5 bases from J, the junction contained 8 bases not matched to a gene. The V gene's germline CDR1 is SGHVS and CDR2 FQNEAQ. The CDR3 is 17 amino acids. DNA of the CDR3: TGTGCCAGCAGCTTAAACCCGGGACTAGCGGTACACAATGAGCAGTTCTTC. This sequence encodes CASSLNPGLAVHNEQFF.

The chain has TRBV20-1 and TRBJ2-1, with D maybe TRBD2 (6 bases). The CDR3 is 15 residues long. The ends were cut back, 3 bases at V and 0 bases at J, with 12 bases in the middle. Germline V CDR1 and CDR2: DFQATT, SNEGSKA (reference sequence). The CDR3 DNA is TGCAGTGCTAGGGAGGGGCGTAGCTCCTACAATGAGCAGTTCTTC. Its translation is CSAREGRSSYNEQFF.

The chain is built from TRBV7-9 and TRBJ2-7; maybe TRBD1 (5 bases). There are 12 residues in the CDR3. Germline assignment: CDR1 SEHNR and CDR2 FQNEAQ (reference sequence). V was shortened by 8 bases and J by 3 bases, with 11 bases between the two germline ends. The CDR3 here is CASGDSYYEQYF. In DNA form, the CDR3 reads TGTGCCAGCGGCGACAGTTACTACGAGCAGTACTTC.

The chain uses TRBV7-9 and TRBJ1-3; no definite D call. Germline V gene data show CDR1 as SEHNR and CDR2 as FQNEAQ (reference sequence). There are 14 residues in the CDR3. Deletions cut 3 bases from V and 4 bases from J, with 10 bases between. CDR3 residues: CASSFVFNGNTIYF. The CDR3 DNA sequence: TGTGCCAGCAGCTTCGTTTTTAACGGAAACACCATATATTTT.

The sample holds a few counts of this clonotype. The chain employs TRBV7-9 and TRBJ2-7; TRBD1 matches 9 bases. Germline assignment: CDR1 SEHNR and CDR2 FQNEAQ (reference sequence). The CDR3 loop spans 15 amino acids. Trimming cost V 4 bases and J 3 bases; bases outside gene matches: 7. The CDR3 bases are TGTGCCAGCAGCTACCCGGGACAGGGATTCTACGAGCAGTACTTC. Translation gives CASSYPGQGFYEQYF.

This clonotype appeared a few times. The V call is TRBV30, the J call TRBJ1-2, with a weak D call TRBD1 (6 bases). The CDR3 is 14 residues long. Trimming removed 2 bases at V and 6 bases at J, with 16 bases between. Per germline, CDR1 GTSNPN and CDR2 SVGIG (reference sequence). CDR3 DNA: TGTGCCTGGAGTTCAGGGGTGATATGGGATGGCTACACCTTC. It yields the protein CAWSSGVIWDGYTF.

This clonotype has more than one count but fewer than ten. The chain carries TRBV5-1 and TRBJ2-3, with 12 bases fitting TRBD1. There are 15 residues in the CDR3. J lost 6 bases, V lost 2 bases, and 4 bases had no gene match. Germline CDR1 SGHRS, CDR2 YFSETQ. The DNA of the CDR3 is TGCGCCAGCAGCTTATGGGACAGGGGGCCGGATACGCAGTATTTT. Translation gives CASSLWDRGPDTQYF.

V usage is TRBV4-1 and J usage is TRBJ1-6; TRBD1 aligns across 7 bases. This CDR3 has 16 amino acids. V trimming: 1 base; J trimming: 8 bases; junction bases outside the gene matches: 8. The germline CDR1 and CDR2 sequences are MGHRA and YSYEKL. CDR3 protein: CASSQGRQGVDSPLHF. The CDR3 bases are TGCGCCAGCAGCCAAGGTAGACAGGGAGTAGATTCACCCCTCCACTTT.

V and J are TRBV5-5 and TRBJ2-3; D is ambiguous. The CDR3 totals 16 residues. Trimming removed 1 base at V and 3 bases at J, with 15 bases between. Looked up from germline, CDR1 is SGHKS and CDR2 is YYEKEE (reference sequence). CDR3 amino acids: CASSLMAQVGTDTQYF. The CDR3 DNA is TGTGCCAGCAGCTTGATGGCCCAGGTGGGGACAGATACGCAGTATTTT.

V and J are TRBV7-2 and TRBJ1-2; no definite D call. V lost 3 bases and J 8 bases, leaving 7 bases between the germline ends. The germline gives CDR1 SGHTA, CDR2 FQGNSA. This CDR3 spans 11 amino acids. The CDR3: CASSFSTGYTF. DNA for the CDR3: TGTGCCAGCAGCTTTTCTACCGGCTACACCTTC.